These 7 T cell receptor beta chains originate from one sample sequenced in a study of blood T cells in healthy people across ages (dated by TCRdb to the mid-2010s). To prepare the library, 5' RACE was applied. Sequencing instrument: Illumina HiSeq 2500. A second PCR of roughly 7 to 11 cycles was performed with a sample-barcoded 5' primer and a J-beta primer mix. TCRdb ran its own pipeline on the public reads, namely fastp trimming at Q25 and MiXCR clone calling, and kept in-frame beta chains. Every entry covers one CDR3 protein and lists the most common genes and DNA from its rows. This sample lists over a million distinct CDR3 sequences; under 55% were detected once. The ten largest clones add up to approximately 4.1% of the sample. The specimen was blood. The receptors were gathered from a woman aged 18-35 years in good health.

The V gene is TRBV9, the J gene TRBJ2-3, with TRBD2 identical over 7 bases. V was clipped by 0 bases and J by 2 bases; unmatched bases: 9. This CDR3 is 17 amino acids long. Germline values: CDR1 SGDLS, CDR2 YYNGEE. The CDR3 spells CASSVAKYGGNTDTQYF. As DNA, the CDR3 is TGTGCCAGCAGCGTAGCTAAGTACGGGGGGAACACAGATACGCAGTATTTT. Drawing the rest from reference TRBV9 and TRBJ2-3, the complete variable domain is DSGVTQTPKHLITATGQRVTLRCSPRSGDLSVYWYQQSLDQGLQFLIQYYNGEERAKGNILERFSAQQFPDLHSELNLSSLELGDSALYFCASSVAKYGGNTDTQYFGPGTRLTVL.

This clonotype came up many times. V usage is TRBV29-1 and J usage is TRBJ2-7; 11 positions agree with TRBD2. The CDR3 totals 14 residues. From germline, CDR1 is SQVTM and CDR2 ANQGSEA. J gave up 1 base and V 7 bases, and 6 bases lay outside the gene matches. CDR3 nucleotides: TGCAGCGGTGTACTAGCGGGAGCTTCCTACGAGCAGTACTTC. Its translation: CSGVLAGASYEQYF.

The chain recombines TRBV11-2 with TRBJ2-1; D call uncertain. Germline loops: CDR1 SGHAT, CDR2 FQNNGV. The CDR3 is 15 residues long. V was trimmed by 4 bases and J by 3 bases, leaving 13 bases between them. CDR3 coding DNA: TGTGCCAGCAGCTCCCGGATGCTAGGCTACAATGAGCAGTTCTTC. Amino acids: CASSSRMLGYNEQFF.

This sequence joins TRBV24-1 and TRBJ2-3; 16 bases fit TRBD2. V was pared by 7 bases and J by 10 bases, with 4 bases of the junction left unmatched. The germline gives CDR1 KGHDR, CDR2 SFDVKD. The CDR3 sequence is 14 residues long. The CDR3 sequence is CATRPGLAGGAQYF. Written as DNA, the CDR3 is TGTGCCACCAGACCGGGACTAGCGGGAGGGGCGCAGTATTTT.

This clonotype occurred a few times. The chain carries TRBV30 and TRBJ1-2; D not resolved. V lost 6 bases and J 5 bases, leaving 7 bases between the germline ends. This CDR3 has 10 amino acids. CDR1 GTSNPN and CDR2 SVGIG come from the germline V gene (reference sequence). The CDR3 protein is CACRFYGYTF. The CDR3 DNA reads TGTGCCTGTAGGTTTTATGGCTACACCTTC.

This clonotype was observed a few times. The chain carries TRBV11-2 and TRBJ2-1; D might be TRBD2 (6 bases). Germline-derived CDR1 and CDR2 are SGHAT and FQNNGV. The CDR3 is made up of 16 amino acids. V lost 1 base, J lost 5 bases, and 15 bases lay in between. This chain's CDR3 is CASSLVAGLSNNEQFF. For the CDR3, the DNA is TGTGCCAGCAGCTTAGTGGCGGGACTCTCTAACAATGAGCAGTTCTTC.

The V and J genes are TRBV10-3 and TRBJ2-1; TRBD2 matches 14 bases. Germline-derived CDR1 and CDR2 are ENHRY and SYGVKD. The CDR3 is made up of 18 amino acids. The ends lost 4 bases at V and 10 bases at J; junction bases unmatched: 15. The DNA of the CDR3 is TGTGCCATCAGTGCGTCCCCCGGGACTAGCGGGAGTAGTGGGGAGCAGTTCTTC. This translates into CAISASPGTSGSSGEQFF.